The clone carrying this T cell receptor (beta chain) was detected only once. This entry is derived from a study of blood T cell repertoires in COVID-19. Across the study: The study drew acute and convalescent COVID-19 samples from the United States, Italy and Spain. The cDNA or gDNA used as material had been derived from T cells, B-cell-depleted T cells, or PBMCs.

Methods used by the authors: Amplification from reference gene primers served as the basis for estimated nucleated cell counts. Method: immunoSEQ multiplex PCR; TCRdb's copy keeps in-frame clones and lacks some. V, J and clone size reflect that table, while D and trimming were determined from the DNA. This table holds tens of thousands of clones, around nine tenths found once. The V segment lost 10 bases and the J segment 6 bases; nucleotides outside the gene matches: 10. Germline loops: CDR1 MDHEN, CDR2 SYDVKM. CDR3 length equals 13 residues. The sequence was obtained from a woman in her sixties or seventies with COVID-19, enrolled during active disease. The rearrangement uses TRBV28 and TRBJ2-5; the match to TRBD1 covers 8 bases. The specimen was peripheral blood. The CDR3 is CATGDQGAQTQYF. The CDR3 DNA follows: TGTGCCACCGGGGACCAGGGGGCACAGACCCAGTACTTC.